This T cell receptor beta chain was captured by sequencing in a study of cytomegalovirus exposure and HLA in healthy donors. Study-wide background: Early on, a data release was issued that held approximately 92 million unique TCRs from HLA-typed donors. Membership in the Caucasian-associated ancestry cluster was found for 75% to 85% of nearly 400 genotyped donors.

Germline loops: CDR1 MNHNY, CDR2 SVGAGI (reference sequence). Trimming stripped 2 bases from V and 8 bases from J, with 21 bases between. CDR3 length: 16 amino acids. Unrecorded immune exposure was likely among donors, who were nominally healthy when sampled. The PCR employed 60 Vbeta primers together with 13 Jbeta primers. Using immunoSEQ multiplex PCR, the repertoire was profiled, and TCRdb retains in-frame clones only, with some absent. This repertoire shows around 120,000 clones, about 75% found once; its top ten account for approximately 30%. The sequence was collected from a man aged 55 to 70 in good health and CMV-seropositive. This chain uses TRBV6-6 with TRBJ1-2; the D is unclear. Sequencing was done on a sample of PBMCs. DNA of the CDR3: TGTGCCAGCAGTTACGGCCGGGAATTACTTGTGGGGGGCTACACCTTC. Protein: CASSYGRELLVGGYTF.